The 9 T cell receptor beta chains below come from one sample, sequenced in a study of molecular identifiers for immune sequencing clone quantification. TCRdb re-called the PCR reads through MiXCR, storing one row per CDR3 protein. The sample has hundreds of thousands of distinct CDR3 sequences; 25% are singletons. The sequenced sample consisted of naive CD8+ T cells from blood, with Jurkat cell RNA spiked in. Subset noted: FACS-sorted CD8+CD4-CCR7+CD45RA+ naive T cells. The source is a human donor in good health. Some libraries in this study had Jurkat cell RNA spiked in.

The V gene is TRBV28, the J gene TRBJ1-3; D is unclear. The CDR3 loop spans 15 amino acids. Trimming cost V 5 bases and J 0 bases, with 11 bases left between them. The germline gives CDR1 MDHEN, CDR2 SYDVKM. Here the CDR3 DNA reads TGTGCCAGCAGTCTACCGGGTTTCTCTGGAAACACCATATATTTT. The encoded protein is CASSLPGFSGNTIYF. The variable domain in full, with the rest retrieved from reference TRBV28 and TRBJ1-3, is DVKVTQSSRYLVKRTGEKVFLECVQDMDHENMFWYRQDPGLGLRLIYFSYDVKMKEKGDIPEGYSVSREKKERFSLILESASTNQTSMYLCASSLPGFSGNTIYFGEGSWLTVV.

CDR3 sequence (DNA): TGTGCCAGCAGTTTTGGACTAGCGGGAGGGCCACATGAGCAGTTCTTC. It codes for CASSFGLAGGPHEQFF. This rearrangement joins TRBV27 to TRBJ2-1, with 15 bases fitting TRBD2. The V and J ends lost 3 bases and 8 bases, in that order; junction bases with no gene match: 5. Germline assignment: CDR1 MNHEY and CDR2 SMNVEV (reference sequence). This CDR3 is 16 amino acids long.

Worth noting for this clonotype: One junction end disagrees with the germline gene, perhaps due to a read error. The chain is built from TRBV4-1 and TRBJ2-7, with 7 bases aligning to TRBD1. CDR1 MGHRA and CDR2 YSYEKL come from the germline V gene. The CDR3 is made up of 14 amino acids. The CDR3 DNA is TGCGTCAGCAGCCAACAGACAGGGACCTACGAGCAGTACTTC. Amino acid sequence: CVSSQQTGTYEQYF.

This chain uses TRBV20-1 with TRBJ1-1; D gene unclear. CDR3 length equals 11 residues. In germline, CDR1 is DFQATT, CDR2 SNEGSKA (reference sequence). Trimming took 3 bases from V and 8 from J, leaving 10 bases between them. This CDR3 is CSASISWEAFF. The CDR3 DNA follows: TGCAGTGCTAGTATCAGTTGGGAAGCTTTCTTT.

This clonotype was recorded a few times. The chain is built from TRBV19 and TRBJ1-5, with 8 bases fitting TRBD1. Germline CDR1 reads LNHDA; CDR2 reads SQIVND (reference sequence). The CDR3 has 13 amino acids. V shed 10 bases and J 7 bases; nucleotides not matched to a gene: 9. CDR3 amino acids: CATSTGADQPQHF. CDR3 DNA sequence: TGTGCCACTTCGACAGGGGCTGACCAGCCCCAGCATTTT.

This clonotype was detected many times. V usage is TRBV6-2 or TRBV6-3 and J usage is TRBJ2-7, with D possibly TRBD2 on 6 matching bases. CDR3 length: 14 amino acids. Germline values: CDR1 MNHEY, CDR2 SVGEGT. V lost 2 bases and J 2 bases, leaving 10 bases between the germline ends. The CDR3 protein is CASSYSGRTYEQYF. CDR3 nucleotides: TGTGCCAGCAGTTACAGTGGGAGGACCTACGAGCAGTACTTC.

As to this clonotype: Without the conserved terminal phenylalanine or tryptophan, this CDR3 likely stems from a read error. V usage is TRBV5-1 and J usage is TRBJ2-5, with 10 bases fitting TRBD2. With 0 bases clipped from V and 1 base from J, the junction kept 6 bases outside the gene matches. This CDR3 is 17 amino acids long. Germline values: CDR1 SGHRS, CDR2 YFSETQ. The CDR3 sequence is CASSLGLAGGLQETQYY. The CDR3, as DNA: TGCGCCAGCAGCTTGGGATTAGCGGGGGGCCTCCAAGAGACCCAGTACTAC.

This clonotype was observed many times. The chain combines TRBV7-9 with TRBJ2-7, with D hard to call. CDR3 length: 12 amino acids. Germline CDR1 is SEHNR and CDR2 is FQNEAQ (reference sequence). The germline V and J ends were trimmed by 1 base and 7 bases, with 8 bases remaining between them. CDR3 sequence: CASSLGVMEQYF. Here the CDR3 DNA reads TGTGCCAGCAGCTTAGGGGTGATGGAGCAGTACTTC. Looking up the rest from reference TRBV7-9 and TRBJ2-7 gives the full variable domain: DTGVSQNPRHKITKRGQNVTFRCDPISEHNRLYWYRQTLGQGPEFLTYFQNEAQLEKSRLLSDRFSAERPKGSFSTLEIQRTEQGDSAMYLCASSLGVMEQYFGPGTRLTVT.

This clonotype was counted only a few times. This chain joins TRBV5-1 and TRBJ2-7, with 7 bases that match TRBD2. Trimming cost V 3 bases and J 1 base; bases outside gene matches: 4. This CDR3 has 14 amino acids. CDR1 SGHRS and CDR2 YFSETQ come from the germline V gene. CDR3 residues: CASSSGTISYEQYF. For the CDR3, the DNA is TGCGCCAGCAGCTCCGGGACTATATCCTACGAGCAGTACTTC.